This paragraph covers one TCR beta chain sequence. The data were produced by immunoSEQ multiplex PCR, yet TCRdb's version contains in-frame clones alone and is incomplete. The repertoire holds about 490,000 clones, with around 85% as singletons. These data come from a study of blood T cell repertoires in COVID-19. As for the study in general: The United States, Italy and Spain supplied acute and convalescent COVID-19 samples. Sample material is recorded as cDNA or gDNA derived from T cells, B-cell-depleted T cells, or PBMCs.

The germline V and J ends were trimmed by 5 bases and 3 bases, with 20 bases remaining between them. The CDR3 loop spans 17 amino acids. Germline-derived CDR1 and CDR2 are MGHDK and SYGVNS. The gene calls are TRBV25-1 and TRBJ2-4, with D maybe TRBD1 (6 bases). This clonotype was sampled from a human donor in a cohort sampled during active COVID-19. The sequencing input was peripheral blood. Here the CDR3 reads CASSSGDISWGKNIQYF. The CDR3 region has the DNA TGTGCCAGCAGTTCAGGGGACATCTCCTGGGGCAAAAACATTCAGTACTTC.